These 3 T cell receptor beta chains share one sample of origin, sequenced in a study of beta chain features in type 1 diabetes. Of the isolated RNA, all was reverse transcribed, and so the sequenced material was expressed TCRB transcripts. Libraries were prepared by immunoSEQ multiplex PCR; TCRdb keeps only in-frame clonotypes and omits some of them. The repertoire holds hundreds of thousands of clones, roughly 8% seen once, with more than 0.4% in the top ten. Material for sequencing was central memory CD4+ T cells from blood. All receptors come from a woman between 18 and 29 years old in good health.

This clone was recorded at least ten times. The V gene is TRBV6-1, the J gene TRBJ2-3, with TRBD2 matching 8 bases. Germline trimming cut 6 bases from V and 0 bases from J; bases unmatched to any gene: 5. The CDR3 covers 15 residues. The germline V gene has CDR1 MNHNS and CDR2 SASEGT. As DNA, the CDR3 is TGTGCCAGCAGGATGACTAGCGTCAGCACAGATACGCAGTATTTT. Amino acids: CASRMTSVSTDTQYF.

The chain links TRBV27 to TRBJ2-2, with 7 positions matching TRBD1. Germline V lookup: CDR1 MNHEY, CDR2 SMNVEV (reference sequence). There are 13 residues in the CDR3. J lost 13 bases, V lost 3 bases, and 8 bases had no gene match. The CDR3 loop is CASSLNRGRLLFF. The CDR3 nucleotides read TGTGCCAGCAGTTTGAACAGGGGAAGGTTGCTGTTTTTT.

This clone was seen repeatedly, ten times or more. V and J are TRBV7-9 and TRBJ2-5; D is perhaps TRBD2 (6 bases). The CDR3 covers 14 residues. Per the germline V gene, CDR1 is SEHNR and CDR2 is FQNEAQ (reference sequence). V gave up 1 base and J gave up 1 base, with 7 bases separating them. The DNA of the CDR3 is TGTGCCAGCAGCTTAGAGGAGGGCCAAGAGACCCAGTACTTC. This translates into CASSLEEGQETQYF.